The 17 T cell receptor beta chains below were found in one sample sequenced in a study of T-cell reconstitution after alpha-beta-depleted transplantation in children. Researchers prepared the TCRbeta library using unique molecular identifiers, the study reports. TCRdb recomputed calls from the PCR reads with MiXCR, one row per CDR3 protein. This sample carries 500,000 or so distinct CDR3 sequences, about an eighth of them seen once, and the ten largest clones take 11% to 15%. The sequenced sample was PBMCs, mostly from graft donor cells, obtained 180 days after TCRalphabeta/CD19-depleted stem cell transplant. These receptor sequences come from a female patient between 2 and 15 years old who had a stem cell transplant for aplastic anemia, so the T cells may come from the graft donor.

This clonotype came up a few times. The rearrangement links TRBV10-3 to TRBJ2-7, with D possibly matching TRBD2 (5 bases). V lost 3 bases and J 7 bases, leaving 16 bases between the germline ends. The CDR3 has 14 residues. The germline V gene has CDR1 ENHRY and CDR2 SYGVKD. CDR3 in amino acids: CAISDPGNMWEQYV. Written as DNA, the CDR3 is TGTGCCATCAGTGACCCCGGGAATATGTGGGAGCAGTACGTC.

A single count supports this clonotype. The chain employs TRBV20-1 and TRBJ2-1; 8 nucleotides align to TRBD2. The CDR3 has 13 residues. Germline CDR1 reads DFQATT; CDR2 reads SNEGSKA (reference sequence). Losses at the gene ends were 3 bases for V and 13 bases for J; bases not matched to a gene: 11. CDR3 in amino acids: CSASGPGGKDQFF. CDR3 nucleotides: TGCAGTGCTAGTGGTCCGGGGGGGAAGGACCAGTTCTTC.

This clonotype has a count of ten or more. The V call is TRBV20-1, the J call TRBJ2-1, with D unclear. The germline V gene encodes CDR1 DFQATT and CDR2 SNEGSKA (reference sequence). V was trimmed by 3 bases and J by 0 bases, leaving 9 bases between them. CDR3 size: 14 residues. CDR3 nucleotides: TGCAGTGCTAGGGGGATTAGCTCCTACAATGAGCAGTTCTTC. The encoded protein is CSARGISSYNEQFF.

There are a few counts of this clonotype. V and J are TRBV6-1 and TRBJ2-7; 11 nucleotides agree with TRBD2. The CDR3 is 14 amino acids. Losses at the gene ends were 4 bases for V and 2 bases for J; bases not matched to a gene: 1. CDR1 and CDR2 from the germline V gene are MNHNS and SASEGT. CDR3 loop: CASSGLAGTYEQYF. The CDR3 DNA follows: TGTGCCAGCAGTGGACTAGCGGGGACCTACGAGCAGTACTTC.

The chain employs TRBV29-1 and TRBJ2-3; D is uncertain. With 3 bases removed from V and 1 base from J, the gap between germline ends came to 5 bases. CDR1 SQVTM and CDR2 ANQGSEA come from the germline V gene. The CDR3 is 12 amino acids. The CDR3 reads CSVDQGTDTQYF. DNA for the CDR3: TGCAGCGTTGATCAAGGCACAGATACGCAGTATTTT.

V is TRBV20-1 and J is TRBJ2-1; 13 bases map to TRBD2. The CDR3 has 15 amino acids. The germline gives CDR1 DFQATT, CDR2 SNEGSKA (reference sequence). With V trimmed by 4 bases and J by 6 bases, 6 bases remained unmatched. In DNA, the CDR3 is TGCAGTGCTACTAAGACTAGCGGGGGGCCCAATGAGCAGTTCTTC. This encodes CSATKTSGGPNEQFF.

The chain links TRBV6-5 to TRBJ2-3; D is tentatively TRBD1 or TRBD2 (5 bases each). There are 17 residues in the CDR3. Germline CDR1 MNHEY, CDR2 SVGAGI. Between the trimmed V and J ends, which lost 2 bases and 0 bases, there was a span of 15 bases. The CDR3 reads CASSYLGVLSSTDTQYF. In DNA form, the CDR3 reads TGTGCCAGCAGTTACCTGGGGGTCCTTTCTAGCACAGATACGCAGTATTTT.

The table lists this clonotype with a few counts. This rearrangement joins TRBV3-1 to TRBJ2-3, with D uncertain. The germline V and J ends were trimmed by 0 bases and 9 bases, with 7 bases remaining between them. The CDR3 runs to 12 residues. Looked up from germline, CDR1 is LGHDT and CDR2 is YNNKEL (reference sequence). DNA for the CDR3: TGTGCCAGCAGCCAAGATCGCGTGACGCAGTATTTT. This gives the protein CASSQDRVTQYF.

This clonotype was recorded a few times. The chain employs TRBV19 and TRBJ1-5, with D maybe TRBD1 (6 bases). In germline, CDR1 is LNHDA, CDR2 SQIVND (reference sequence). The CDR3 extends over 15 amino acids. V lost 7 bases and J lost 0, with 13 bases in between. The CDR3 reads CASKFGDNSNQPQHF. In DNA form, the CDR3 reads TGTGCCAGTAAATTCGGGGACAATAGCAATCAGCCCCAGCATTTT.

The chain employs TRBV3-1 and TRBJ2-5, with D perhaps given as TRBD1 or TRBD2 (5 bases each). CDR3 length: 15 residues. The germline V and J ends were trimmed by 1 base and 0 bases, with 9 bases remaining between them. Germline V lookup: CDR1 LGHDT, CDR2 YNNKEL (reference sequence). The chain's CDR3 is CASSQGGPYQETQYF. The CDR3 bases are TGTGCCAGCAGCCAAGGGGGACCCTACCAAGAGACCCAGTACTTC.

This clonotype appeared a few times. The gene calls are TRBV4-3 and TRBJ1-6; no clear D. CDR3 length: 16 amino acids. V lost 0 bases, J lost 0 bases, and 6 bases lay in between. The V gene's germline CDR1 is LGHNA and CDR2 YSLEER. The CDR3 loop is CASSQETSSYNSPLHF. CDR3 coding DNA: TGCGCCAGCAGCCAAGAGACAAGCTCCTATAATTCACCCCTCCACTTT.

There are a few counts of this clonotype. The V call is TRBV12-3 or TRBV12-4, the J call TRBJ2-1; either TRBD1 or TRBD2 may fit D (5 bases each). The V end lost 6 bases, the J end lost 5 bases, and 17 bases lay between the germline ends. This CDR3 spans 15 amino acids. The CDR3 loop is CASRPPPGRDNEQFF. The CDR3 bases are TGTGCCAGCAGACCACCTCCGGGACGGGACAATGAGCAGTTCTTC.

This clonotype was counted only a few times. This rearrangement joins TRBV20-1 to TRBJ2-1; possibly TRBD1 for D (5 bases). The CDR3 has 17 amino acids. V gave up 4 bases and J gave up 4 bases, with 23 bases separating them. Germline loops: CDR1 DFQATT, CDR2 SNEGSKA (reference sequence). Here the CDR3 DNA reads TGCAGTGCTACCAAAGGGGCGGTAATGGTCCAATACAATGAGCAGTTCTTC. Protein: CSATKGAVMVQYNEQFF.

The V call is TRBV20-1, the J call TRBJ2-7, with 9 bases lining up with TRBD2. Per germline, CDR1 DFQATT and CDR2 SNEGSKA (reference sequence). CDR3 length: 14 amino acids. J lost 3 bases, V lost 3 bases, and 6 bases had no gene match. The CDR3 loop reads CSASVRREGYEQYF. CDR3 DNA sequence: TGCAGTGCTAGTGTCAGGCGGGAGGGCTACGAGCAGTACTTC.

Ten or more counts support this clonotype. The CDR3 bases are TGTGCCAGCAGTTTATCCGGCTCTGGAAACACCATATATTTT. It specifies CASSLSGSGNTIYF. The V gene is TRBV12-3 or TRBV12-4, the J gene TRBJ1-3; D is ambiguous. CDR3 length: 14 amino acids. Between the trimmed V and J ends, which lost 2 bases and 0 bases, there was a span of 5 bases.

The chain carries TRBV18 and TRBJ1-5; D gene unclear. V was pared by 1 base and J by 3 bases, with 7 bases between. The CDR3 consists of 14 residues. Germline values: CDR1 KGHSH, CDR2 LQKENI. CDR3 amino acids: CASSPQGYNQPQHF. CDR3 nucleotides: TGTGCCAGCTCACCACAGGGATACAATCAGCCCCAGCATTTT.

This clonotype has a handful of counts. The chain employs TRBV20-1 and TRBJ1-6, with TRBD1 matching over 9 bases. Per the germline V gene, CDR1 is DFQATT and CDR2 is SNEGSKA (reference sequence). The length of the CDR3 is 14 residues. V was pared by 1 base and J by 10 bases, with 5 bases of the junction left unmatched. CDR3 in DNA: TGCAGTGCTAGAGCAACAGGGGGCAAGTCACCCCTCCACTTT. Translation gives CSARATGGKSPLHF.